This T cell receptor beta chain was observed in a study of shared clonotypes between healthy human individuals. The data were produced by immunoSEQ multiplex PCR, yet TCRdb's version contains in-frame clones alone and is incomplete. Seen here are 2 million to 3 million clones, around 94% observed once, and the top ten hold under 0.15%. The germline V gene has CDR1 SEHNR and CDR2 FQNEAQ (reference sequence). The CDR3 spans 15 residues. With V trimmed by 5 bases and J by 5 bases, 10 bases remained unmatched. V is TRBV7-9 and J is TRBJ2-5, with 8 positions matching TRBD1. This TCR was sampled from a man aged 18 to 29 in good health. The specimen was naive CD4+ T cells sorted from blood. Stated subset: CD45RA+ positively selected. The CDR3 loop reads CASSPGQGAGETQYF. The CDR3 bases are TGTGCCAGCAGCCCAGGGCAGGGGGCGGGCGAGACCCAGTACTTC.